The 21 T cell receptor beta chains below all came from one sample that was sequenced in a study of blood T cell repertoires in COVID-19. TCRdb's copy holds only in-frame clones and misses some; the assay was immunoSEQ multiplex PCR. Among under 200,000 clones listed, around 85% were seen once. Sequencing was done on a sample of peripheral blood. These TCRs come from a woman aged 55-69 years with COVID-19, enrolled during active disease.

The chain carries TRBV5-1 and TRBJ2-7, with 10 positions matching TRBD1. The V gene end was trimmed by 2 bases and the J gene end by 2 bases; junction bases not matched to a gene: 7. CDR3 length equals 16 residues. The V gene's germline CDR1 is SGHRS and CDR2 YFSETQ. The CDR3 here is CASSFTGTGVPYEQYF. CDR3 in DNA: TGCGCCAGCAGCTTCACTGGGACAGGGGTACCCTACGAGCAGTACTTC.

This clone occurred once. The chain uses TRBV4-1 and TRBJ1-5, with TRBD1 as a possible D gene (6 bases). The CDR3 extends over 16 amino acids. Per germline, CDR1 MGHRA and CDR2 YSYEKL. Trimming cost V 0 bases and J 6 bases, with 15 bases left between them. The CDR3 loop is CASSQEPQGVGQPQHF. The DNA of the CDR3 is TGCGCCAGCAGCCAAGAGCCACAGGGTGTGGGTCAGCCCCAGCATTTT.

The chain combines TRBV7-3 with TRBJ1-2; 9 bases agree with TRBD1. The V gene's germline CDR1 is SGHTA and CDR2 FQGTGA. The CDR3 spans 13 residues. V gave up 1 base and J gave up 6 bases; unmatched junction bases: 0. Written as DNA, the CDR3 is TGTGCCAGCAGCTTAAGGACAGGGGATGGCTACACCTTC. It specifies CASSLRTGDGYTF.

The J gene is TRBJ1-3, the V gene TRBV5-1; the D gene is possibly TRBD1 (5 bases). Germline CDR1 and CDR2: SGHRS and YFSETQ. The CDR3 has 18 residues. V was pared by 0 bases and J by 0 bases, with 16 bases between. The CDR3 sequence is CASSLEGTNSYSGNTIYF. CDR3 nucleotide sequence: TGCGCCAGCAGCTTGGAGGGGACTAACTCCTACTCTGGAAACACCATATATTTT.

CDR3 region: CASSQVTGTSGGYTF. The CDR3 DNA reads TGTGCCAGCAGCCAAGTGACAGGTACCTCGGGTGGCTACACCTTC. The genes are TRBV3-1 (or the pseudogene TRBV3-2) and TRBJ1-2; D is possibly TRBD1 (6 bases). V dropped 1 base and J dropped 7 bases, with 16 bases sitting between them. Germline CDR1 LGHDT, CDR2 YNNKEL (reference sequence). The CDR3 sequence is 15 residues long.

The sample holds a few counts of this clone. This chain joins TRBV15 and TRBJ2-5, with D perhaps matching TRBD2 (5 bases). Trimming removed 0 bases from V and 5 bases from J, with 13 bases in between. In germline, CDR1 is LNHNV, CDR2 YYDKDF (reference sequence). The CDR3 has 15 amino acids. The CDR3 here is CATSRDEGSGETQYF. In DNA, the CDR3 is TGTGCCACCAGCAGAGATGAGGGCAGTGGGGAGACCCAGTACTTC.

V gene TRBV7-9 combines with J gene TRBJ2-5; 10 bases map to TRBD2. Germline CDR1 reads SEHNR; CDR2 reads FQNEAQ (reference sequence). The CDR3 is 16 residues long. V lost 3 bases, J lost 5 bases, and 9 bases stayed unmatched. CDR3 coding DNA: TGTGCCAGCAGCTTGGGAAGCGGGAGGGCCGATGAGACCCAGTACTTC. Protein sequence: CASSLGSGRADETQYF.

In DNA form, the CDR3 reads TGTGCCAGCAGCCCGGGACAGAGCCGCAGCTCCTACAATGAGCAGTTCTTC. Residues: CASSPGQSRSSYNEQFF. The chain couples TRBV3-1 (or the pseudogene TRBV3-2) to TRBJ2-1; 7 bases match TRBD1. V lost 4 bases and J lost 0; bases outside the gene matches: 9. Looked up from germline, CDR1 is LGHDT and CDR2 is YNNKEL (reference sequence). The CDR3 length is 17 residues.

The V call is TRBV28, the J call TRBJ1-5; maybe TRBD1 (5 bases). The ends were cut back, 3 bases at V and 6 bases at J, with 15 bases in the middle. This CDR3 is built from 15 residues. Germline lookup yields CDR1 MDHEN and CDR2 SYDVKM. The CDR3: CASSFLRGRGQPQHF. The DNA for the CDR3 is TGTGCCAGCAGTTTCCTCCGGGGGAGAGGTCAGCCCCAGCATTTT.

The rearrangement joins TRBV18 to TRBJ2-7; 10 positions agree with TRBD1. V lost 3 bases to trimming and J lost 1 base; unmatched junction nucleotides: 6. The CDR3 totals 16 residues. The germline V gene has CDR1 KGHSH and CDR2 LQKENI. The CDR3 DNA reads TGTGCCAGCTCACCGACGCCGGGACAGGGGTCCTACGAGCAGTACTTC. Translated, it gives CASSPTPGQGSYEQYF.

The CDR3 DNA sequence: TGTGCCAGCAGCTTAGGTGTGAGAGCCTCCGGGGACGAGCAGTACTTC. Its translation: CASSLGVRASGDEQYF. The chain is built from TRBV11-3 and TRBJ2-7, with D possibly TRBD2 on 5 matching bases. Trimming shortened V by 1 base and J by 5 bases, and 18 bases separated the two germline ends. The CDR3 is made up of 16 amino acids. Germline CDR1 is SGHNT and CDR2 is YENEEA.

The CDR3 DNA reads TGTGCCAGTAGCCAGGACTCGACAAATCAGCCCCAGCATTTT. As protein: CASSQDSTNQPQHF. The chain uses TRBV19 and TRBJ1-5, with D uncertain. Germline-derived CDR1 and CDR2 are LNHDA and SQIVND (reference sequence). The V end lost 6 bases, the J end lost 4 bases, and 13 bases lay between the germline ends. The CDR3 runs to 14 residues.

This clone was seen just once. The V and J genes are TRBV30 and TRBJ2-1; tentatively, D is TRBD2 (6 bases). V lost 5 bases and J lost 0, with 14 bases in between. The germline V gene has CDR1 GTSNPN and CDR2 SVGIG (reference sequence). The CDR3 runs 15 residues. CDR3 bases: TGTGCCTGGTCTCATGATAGCGGCTCCTACAATGAGCAGTTCTTC. Amino acid sequence: CAWSHDSGSYNEQFF.

The chain employs TRBV3-1 (or the pseudogene TRBV3-2) and TRBJ2-5; weak D call: TRBD1 (5 bases). The CDR3 covers 16 residues. CDR1 and CDR2 (germline): LGHDT, YNNKEL (reference sequence). V was clipped by 0 bases and J by 3 bases, with 14 bases between them. The CDR3 bases are TGTGCCAGCAGCCAAGATTTCGTCGGCAGGGAAGAGACCCAGTACTTC. Protein: CASSQDFVGREETQYF.

The gene calls are TRBV15 and TRBJ1-5; the D is unclear. The CDR3 consists of 14 residues. Germline V gives CDR1 LNHNV, CDR2 YYDKDF (reference sequence). V shed 7 bases and J shed 2 bases, with 12 bases lying between them. The CDR3 loop reads CATTLSQGNQPQHF. CDR3 nucleotides: TGTGCCACCACTCTCAGCCAGGGCAATCAGCCCCAGCATTTT.

The chain joins TRBV2 to TRBJ1-5; the match to TRBD1 covers 9 bases. CDR1 and CDR2 (germline): SNHLY, FYNNEI. The length of the CDR3 is 15 residues. The J segment lost 6 bases and the V segment lost 5 bases, leaving 8 bases of the junction unmatched. DNA of the CDR3: TGTGCCAGCAGTCCGGACAGGGGTTCCTTTCAGCCCCAGCATTTT. Translation gives CASSPDRGSFQPQHF. Variable domain in full (rest from reference TRBV2 and TRBJ1-5): EPEVTQTPSHQVTQMGQEVILRCVPISNHLYFYWYRQILGQKVEFLVSFYNNEISEKSEIFDDQFSVERPDGSNFTLKIRSTKLEDSAMYFCASSPDRGSFQPQHFGDGTRLSIL.

The chain recombines TRBV7-3 with TRBJ1-1; 11 nucleotides agree with TRBD1. V lost 4 bases to trimming and J lost 1 base; unmatched junction nucleotides: 5. The V gene's germline CDR1 is SGHTA and CDR2 FQGTGA. This CDR3 region has 16 residues. CDR3 coding DNA: TGTGCCAGCAGCTCCGGACAGGGGGCCCCGAACACTGAAGCTTTCTTT. Translated, it gives CASSSGQGAPNTEAFF.

The chain combines TRBV3-1 (or the pseudogene TRBV3-2) with TRBJ2-1; 9 nucleotides agree with TRBD2. Germline V gives CDR1 LGHDT, CDR2 YNNKEL (reference sequence). The V segment lost 5 bases and the J segment 3 bases; nucleotides outside the gene matches: 5. The CDR3 runs 15 residues. CDR3 sequence reads: CASSSSGSFYNEQFF. CDR3 nucleotide sequence: TGTGCCAGCAGCAGTAGCGGGAGTTTCTACAATGAGCAGTTCTTC.

The CDR3 loop reads CASNSGGAGNTIYF. CDR3 DNA: TGTGCCAGCAACTCGGGGGGGGCTGGAAACACCATATATTTT. The gene calls are TRBV11-2 and TRBJ1-3; D possibly corresponds to TRBD1 (5 bases). V gave up 7 bases and J gave up 2 bases, with 12 bases separating them. Germline CDR1 reads SGHAT; CDR2 reads FQNNGV. CDR3 size: 14 residues.

This clone was observed a few times. This chain uses TRBV12-3 or TRBV12-4 with TRBJ1-1; 7 bases are shared with TRBD1. CDR3 length: 13 amino acids. The junction had 1 base not matched to a gene; V was cut back by 1 base and J by 5 bases. CDR3 in amino acids: CASSLEGATEAFF. The CDR3 DNA reads as TGTGCCAGCAGTTTAGAGGGGGCAACTGAAGCTTTCTTT.

The chain combines TRBV19 with TRBJ2-2; 13 nucleotides match TRBD2. Germline-derived CDR1 and CDR2 are LNHDA and SQIVND (reference sequence). After removal of 4 bases from V and 6 bases from J, the junction contained 8 bases not matched to a gene. This CDR3 has 17 amino acids. CDR3 region: CASSTGTSGVFAGELFF. The DNA for the CDR3 is TGTGCCAGTAGTACCGGGACTAGCGGGGTATTCGCCGGGGAGCTGTTTTTT.